Included here is one T cell receptor (beta chain) sequence, with context. Germline CDR1 ENHRY, CDR2 SYGVKD. The CDR3 totals 16 residues. Trimming left V 8 bases short and J 1 base short, with 18 bases between. The entry originates in a study of shared clonotypes between healthy human individuals. Assay used: immunoSEQ multiplex PCR; TCRdb lists only in-frame clones, some missing. This table holds about 990,000 clones, more than 75% found once. The rearrangement links TRBV10-3 to TRBJ2-1, with D possibly matching TRBD2 (6 bases). Sequenced material: memory CD4+ T cells from PBMCs. Specified subset: CD45RA-negative fraction. The origin of this receptor is a man between 18 and 29 years old in good health. Some clones in this sample may be carry-over from other donors' samples. In nucleotides, the CDR3 is TGTGCCATCGGGGCCTACAGGAGGGCTTCCTACAATGAGCAGTTCTTC. It codes for CAIGAYRRASYNEQFF.